The following is a T cell receptor beta chain sequence with its context. The CDR3 contains 14 residues. The V and J ends lost 5 bases and 3 bases respectively, with 16 bases between them. Germline values: CDR1 GTSNPN, CDR2 SVGIG (reference sequence). This record belongs to a study of blood T cell repertoires in COVID-19. Study details: Both acute and convalescent COVID-19 samples were obtained from the United States, Italy and Spain.

Original handling: Nucleated cell number was recorded as an estimate derived from reference gene primer amplification. TCRdb keeps only in-frame clones here, not all; method: immunoSEQ multiplex PCR. The D gene and trimming were derived from the DNA, and the V and J assignments and clone size from that table. The sample gives some 130,000 clones, 80% to 90% of which show up once; approximately 3.3% is in the top ten. The chain couples TRBV30 to TRBJ1-2, with TRBD1 as a possible D gene (5 bases). The receptor was isolated from a woman in her sixties with acute or convalescent COVID-19. The source material was peripheral blood. The DNA for the CDR3 is TGTGCCTGGGGTGGGGGGTTTAGCGACTATGGCTACACCTTC. As protein: CAWGGGFSDYGYTF.